Following are 6 T cell receptor beta chains from one sample sequenced in a study of STAT5B mutations in CD4+ large granular lymphocyte leukemia. Method: immunoSEQ multiplex PCR; TCRdb's copy keeps in-frame clones and lacks some. This sample yields 40,000 to 45,000 clones, of which around 85% are seen a single time; 0.3% to 0.35% belongs to the top ten. The sample consisted of CD4+ T cells from blood buffy coats. These receptors all stem from a human donor in good health.

In this sample, this clone turned up once. The chain links TRBV11-2 to TRBJ2-7, with TRBD2 matching over 7 bases. The CDR3 loop spans 14 amino acids. J gave up 5 bases and V 2 bases, and 6 bases lay outside the gene matches. Germline V lookup: CDR1 SGHAT, CDR2 FQNNGV. CDR3 bases: TGTGCCAGCAGCTTAAACAGCGGGAAAGACGAGCAGTACTTC. Amino acid sequence: CASSLNSGKDEQYF.

The chain has TRBV5-4 and TRBJ1-6, with D unresolved. Trimming removed 0 bases from V and 4 bases from J, with 8 bases in between. This CDR3 has 15 amino acids. The germline CDR1 and CDR2 sequences are SGHNT and YYREEE (reference sequence). DNA for the CDR3: TGTGCCAGCAGCTTGGGACAAAGTTATAATTCACCCCTCCACTTT. Protein product: CASSLGQSYNSPLHF.

The V and J genes are TRBV25-1 and TRBJ1-2; D remains ambiguous. Per germline, CDR1 MGHDK and CDR2 SYGVNS. V dropped 8 bases and J dropped 4 bases, with 11 bases sitting between them. The CDR3 is made up of 12 amino acids. The chain's CDR3 is CASSNGLYGYTF. The CDR3 DNA is TGTGCCAGCTCCAACGGACTCTATGGCTACACCTTC.

The chain recombines TRBV7-9 with TRBJ2-1; 8 nucleotides line up with TRBD2. Trimming at V came to 2 bases and at J to 7 bases, leaving 7 bases not matched to a gene. This CDR3 region has 15 residues. Germline loops: CDR1 SEHNR, CDR2 FQNEAQ (reference sequence). The CDR3 sequence: CASSLLAGGGNEQFF. DNA for the CDR3: TGTGCCAGCAGCTTACTGGCGGGGGGCGGGAATGAGCAGTTCTTC.

The DNA of the CDR3 is TGTGCCAGCAGCTTTGGACGGGAGAACACTGAAGCTTTCTTT. Protein sequence: CASSFGRENTEAFF. The chain joins TRBV7-2 to TRBJ1-1; D is unclear. This CDR3 has 14 residues. The V gene's germline CDR1 is SGHTA and CDR2 FQGNSA. The germline V and J ends were trimmed by 3 bases and 1 base, with 9 bases remaining between them.

The chain couples TRBV6-5 to TRBJ1-1; D remains ambiguous. Germline V lookup: CDR1 MNHEY, CDR2 SVGAGI. This CDR3 has 15 amino acids. The V end lost 6 bases, the J end lost 5 bases, and 19 bases lay between the germline ends. The CDR3 nucleotides read TGTGCCAGCAGCCAACCCCGGGTCAGGACTACTGAAGCTTTCTTT. Amino acids: CASSQPRVRTTEAFF.